Given below is one T cell receptor beta chain in context. The entry originates in a study of shared T cell receptors in the human thymus. Assay used: immunoSEQ multiplex PCR; TCRdb lists only in-frame clones, some missing. The table shows 55,000 to 80,000 clones, with 90% to 95% occurring only once. Per germline, CDR1 LNHNV and CDR2 YYDKDF (reference sequence). CDR3 length: 16 residues. V was pared by 0 bases and J by 3 bases, with 14 bases between. The clonotype comes from a human donor. The sequenced material came from thymocytes. J is TRBJ1-1 and V is TRBV15, with D unresolved. DNA of the CDR3: TGTGCCACCAGCAGAGATCCGAACTGTTATTACACTGAAGCTTTCTTT. Protein product: CATSRDPNCYYTEAFF.